This T cell receptor (beta chain) originates from a study of blood T cell repertoires in COVID-19. Overall study: Samples came from the United States, Italy and Spain, spanning acute and convalescent COVID-19. T cells, B-cell-depleted T cells, or PBMCs provided the cDNA or gDNA that served as material.

Method: immunoSEQ multiplex PCR; TCRdb's copy keeps in-frame clones and lacks some. This sample has 200,000 to 250,000 clones, with about 88% found just once. This CDR3 is 17 amino acids long. Trimming at V came to 1 base and at J to 1 base, leaving 7 bases not matched to a gene. Looked up from germline, CDR1 is SNHLY and CDR2 is FYNNEI. This clone was picked up a small number of times. The TCR was taken from a man aged 35 to 55 with active or convalescent COVID-19. The sample comprised peripheral blood. V usage is TRBV2 and J usage is TRBJ2-3, with 8 bases aligning to TRBD2. This CDR3 is CASSEGMAGGGTDTQYF. CDR3 DNA sequence: TGTGCCAGCAGTGAAGGAATGGCGGGAGGAGGCACAGATACGCAGTATTTT.